The 19 T cell receptor beta chains reported below all come from one sample, sequenced in a study of CD8+ T cells in alopecia areata. cDNA serving as the sequencing template came from extracted, reverse transcribed RNA. The assay was immunoSEQ multiplex PCR, and TCRdb's table has in-frame clones only and misses some. The data hold roughly 130,000 clones, with around 50% observed a single time. Source: CD4+ T cells sorted from blood, taken at week 0. These receptors all come from a human donor with alopecia areata.

The chain links TRBV4-1 to TRBJ1-2; tentatively, D is TRBD1 (5 bases). The CDR3 loop spans 16 amino acids. Germline CDR1 and CDR2: MGHRA and YSYEKL. Trimming pared 1 base from V and 3 bases from J, leaving 15 bases between. In DNA form, the CDR3 reads TGCGCCAGCAGCCAAGTTCCGAGGGACCCTTACTATGGCTACACCTTC. Protein product: CASSQVPRDPYYGYTF.

This clone was counted between two and nine times. The rearrangement joins TRBV27 to TRBJ2-7; D gene uncertain. This CDR3 spans 14 amino acids. Trimming took off 5 bases at V and 3 bases at J, with 14 bases between the two ends. Per the germline V gene, CDR1 is MNHEY and CDR2 is SMNVEV (reference sequence). Written as DNA, the CDR3 is TGTGCCAGCAGTCCGACCTTAGGCGGCTACGAGCAGTACTTC. This translates into CASSPTLGGYEQYF.

This chain uses TRBV6-5 with TRBJ1-2, with D possibly being TRBD1 (5 bases). The length of the CDR3 is 13 residues. Trimming removed 4 bases from V and 4 bases from J, with 10 bases in between. The germline V gene has CDR1 MNHEY and CDR2 SVGAGI. The CDR3 DNA sequence: TGTGCCAGCAGTTTTAGGGGTGGCTATGGCTACACCTTC. It translates to CASSFRGGYGYTF.

This chain uses TRBV27 with TRBJ1-5; 9 positions agree with TRBD1. With 6 bases clipped from V and 0 bases from J, the junction kept 3 bases outside the gene matches. The CDR3 is made up of 15 amino acids. Germline V CDR1 and CDR2: MNHEY, SMNVEV (reference sequence). In DNA form, the CDR3 reads TGTGCCAGCAGGTCACAGGGGGCTAGCAATCAGCCCCAGCATTTT. Protein: CASRSQGASNQPQHF.

The V and J genes are TRBV11-2 and TRBJ2-1, with 9 positions matching TRBD2. The CDR3 runs 16 residues. V lost 1 base, J lost 0 bases, and 1 base stayed unmatched. The germline V gene has CDR1 SGHAT and CDR2 FQNNGV. CDR3 region: CASSLGSGSSYNEQFF. CDR3 in DNA: TGTGCCAGCAGCTTAGGTAGCGGGAGCTCCTACAATGAGCAGTTCTTC.

The rearrangement links TRBV18 to TRBJ2-7; 8 bases are a match to TRBD1. Looked up from germline, CDR1 is KGHSH and CDR2 is LQKENI. CDR3 size: 12 residues. V lost 3 bases, J lost 7 bases, and 2 bases stayed unmatched. CDR3 in amino acids: CASSPRTGEQYF. For the CDR3, the DNA is TGTGCCAGCTCACCGCGGACAGGGGAGCAGTACTTC.

The V call is TRBV7-2, the J call TRBJ1-1, with D perhaps matching TRBD1 (5 bases). Germline values: CDR1 SGHTA, CDR2 FQGNSA. The CDR3 sequence is 11 residues long. Trimming stripped 3 bases from V and 8 bases from J, with 7 bases between. The CDR3 spells CASSFDREAFF. The DNA for the CDR3 is TGTGCCAGCAGCTTTGACAGAGAAGCTTTCTTT.

This chain links TRBV7-9 with TRBJ1-4; no clear D. The CDR3 length is 15 residues. The germline V gene has CDR1 SEHNR and CDR2 FQNEAQ (reference sequence). The germline V and J ends were trimmed by 6 bases and 8 bases, with 19 bases remaining between them. The CDR3 spells CASSFSRAPEEKLFF. For the CDR3, the DNA is TGTGCCAGCAGTTTTAGCCGTGCGCCGGAGGAAAAACTGTTTTTT.

This chain connects TRBV9 to TRBJ2-7; no reliable D call. Looked up from germline, CDR1 is SGDLS and CDR2 is YYNGEE. V lost 0 bases, J lost 2 bases, and 12 bases lay in between. This CDR3 has 15 amino acids. The CDR3 nucleotides read TGTGCCAGCAGCGTAGAAGGCGGCGGAGCCTACGAGCAGTACTTC. Amino acid sequence: CASSVEGGGAYEQYF.

The rearrangement uses TRBV27 and TRBJ2-5; 7 nucleotides align to TRBD2. The V and J ends lost 1 base and 1 base, in that order; junction bases with no gene match: 0. The CDR3 totals 14 residues. Germline V gene sequence: CDR1 MNHEY, CDR2 SMNVEV (reference sequence). The DNA of the CDR3 is TGTGCCAGCAGTTTATGGGGGGGCCAAGAGACCCAGTACTTC. Residues: CASSLWGGQETQYF.

The J gene is TRBJ2-7, the V gene TRBV27, with 7 bases fitting TRBD1. J gave up 6 bases and V 0 bases, and 5 bases lay outside the gene matches. The CDR3 loop spans 14 amino acids. CDR1 MNHEY and CDR2 SMNVEV come from the germline V gene (reference sequence). In DNA, the CDR3 is TGTGCCAGCAGTTTATCCGACAGGGAATCCGAGCAGTACTTC. Translated: CASSLSDRESEQYF.

The J gene is TRBJ1-3, the V gene TRBV30; D remains unclear. V was trimmed by 2 bases and J by 2 bases, leaving 7 bases between them. This CDR3 spans 13 amino acids. The germline V gene has CDR1 GTSNPN and CDR2 SVGIG (reference sequence). CDR3 in DNA: TGTGCCTGGAGTACGGTTGCTGGAAACACCATATATTTT. Protein product: CAWSTVAGNTIYF. Looking up the rest from reference TRBV30 and TRBJ1-3 gives the full variable domain: SQTIHQWPATLVQPVGSPLSLECTVEGTSNPNLYWYRQAAGRGLQLLFYSVGIGQISSEVPQNLSASRPQDRQFILSSKKLLLSDSGFYLCAWSTVAGNTIYFGEGSWLTVV.

CDR3 coding DNA: TGTGCCACCAGCAGAGACCCCGGTGGAAAGACTGAAGCTTTCTTT. Protein product: CATSRDPGGKTEAFF. This rearrangement joins TRBV15 to TRBJ1-1; no clear D gene. The germline gives CDR1 LNHNV, CDR2 YYDKDF (reference sequence). The CDR3 loop spans 15 amino acids. Trimming took off 0 bases at V and 5 bases at J, with 13 bases between the two ends. The full variable domain, completed using reference TRBV15 and TRBJ1-1, is DAMVIQNPRYQVTQFGKPVTLSCSQTLNHNVMYWYQQKSSQAPKLLFHYYDKDFNNEADTPDNFQSRRPNTSFCFLDIRSPGLGDTAMYLCATSRDPGGKTEAFFGQGTRLTVV.

This clone has just a few counts. This chain links TRBV6-1 with TRBJ1-2, with a possible D match to TRBD1 (5 bases). V lost 3 bases and J lost 8, with 10 bases in between. Germline values: CDR1 MNHNS, CDR2 SASEGT. The CDR3 runs to 12 residues. The CDR3 spells CASSDSGYGYTF. The CDR3 DNA is TGTGCCAGCAGTGACTCAGGGTACGGCTACACCTTC.

The chain recombines TRBV4-1 with TRBJ2-4; D not resolved. Germline assignment: CDR1 MGHRA and CDR2 YSYEKL. The CDR3 runs 16 residues. V lost 0 bases, J lost 0 bases, and 9 bases lay in between. Here the CDR3 reads CASSQDASLAKNIQYF. The CDR3 DNA is TGCGCCAGCAGCCAAGATGCCAGTCTAGCCAAAAACATTCAGTACTTC.

This clone was recorded a few times. The chain joins TRBV7-9 to TRBJ2-5; no clear D gene. V was cut by 4 bases and J by 5 bases, with 5 bases left in between. CDR1 and CDR2 from the germline V gene are SEHNR and FQNEAQ (reference sequence). The CDR3 totals 11 residues. The chain's CDR3 is CASSSAETQYF. CDR3 sequence (DNA): TGTGCCAGCAGCTCCGCGGAGACCCAGTACTTC.

The chain recombines TRBV7-9 with TRBJ1-2; possibly TRBD1 for D (6 bases). Trimming cost V 5 bases and J 6 bases, with 16 bases left between them. CDR3 length: 14 residues. CDR1 is SEHNR and CDR2 is FQNEAQ in the germline V gene (reference sequence). CDR3 DNA: TGTGCCAGCAGCCCTATGGGGGGGCTACATGGCTACACCTTC. Its protein product is CASSPMGGLHGYTF.

This clone has more than one count but fewer than ten. This chain connects TRBV19 to TRBJ1-1, with D possibly matching TRBD1 (5 bases). Germline V gene sequence: CDR1 LNHDA, CDR2 SQIVND (reference sequence). V gave up 5 bases and J gave up 1 base, with 17 bases separating them. This CDR3 has 16 residues. The CDR3 reads CASSPRPTERNTEAFF. CDR3 nucleotides: TGTGCCAGTAGTCCTCGCCCGACAGAAAGGAACACTGAAGCTTTCTTT.

The chain joins TRBV30 to TRBJ2-7, with 9 bases fitting TRBD1. The CDR3 length is 12 residues. Germline CDR1 reads GTSNPN; CDR2 reads SVGIG (reference sequence). The J segment lost 1 base and the V segment lost 5 bases, leaving 0 bases of the junction unmatched. The CDR3 spells CAWGTGSYEQYF. The CDR3 region has the DNA TGTGCCTGGGGGACAGGGTCCTACGAGCAGTACTTC.